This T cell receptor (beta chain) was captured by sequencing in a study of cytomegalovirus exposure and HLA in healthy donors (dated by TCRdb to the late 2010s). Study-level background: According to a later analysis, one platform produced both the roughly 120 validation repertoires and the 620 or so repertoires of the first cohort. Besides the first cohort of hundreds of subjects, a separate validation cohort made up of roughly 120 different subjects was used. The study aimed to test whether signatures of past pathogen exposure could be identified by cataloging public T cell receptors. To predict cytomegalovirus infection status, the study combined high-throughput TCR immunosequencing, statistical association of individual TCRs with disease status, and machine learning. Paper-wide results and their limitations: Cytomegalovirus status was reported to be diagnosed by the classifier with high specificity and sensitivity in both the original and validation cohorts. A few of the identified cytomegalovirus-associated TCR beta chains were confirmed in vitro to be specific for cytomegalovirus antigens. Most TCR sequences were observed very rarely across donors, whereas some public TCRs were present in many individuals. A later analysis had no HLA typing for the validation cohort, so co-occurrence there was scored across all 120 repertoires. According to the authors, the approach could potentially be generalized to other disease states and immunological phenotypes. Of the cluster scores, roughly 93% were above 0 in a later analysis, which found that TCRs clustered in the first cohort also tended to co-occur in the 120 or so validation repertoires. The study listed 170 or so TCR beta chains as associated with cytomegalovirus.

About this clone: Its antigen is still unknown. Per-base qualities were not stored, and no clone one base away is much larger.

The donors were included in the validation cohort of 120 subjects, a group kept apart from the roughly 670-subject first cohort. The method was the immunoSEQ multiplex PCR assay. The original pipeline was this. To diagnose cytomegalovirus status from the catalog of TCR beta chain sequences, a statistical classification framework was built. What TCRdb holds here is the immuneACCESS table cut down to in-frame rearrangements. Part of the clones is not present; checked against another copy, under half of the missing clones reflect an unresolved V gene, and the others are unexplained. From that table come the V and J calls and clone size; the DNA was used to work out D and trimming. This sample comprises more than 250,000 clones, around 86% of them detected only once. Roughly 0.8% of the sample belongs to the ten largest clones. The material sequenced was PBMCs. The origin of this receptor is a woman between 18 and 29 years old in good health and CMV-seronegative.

For the CDR3, the sequence is CAWSGLGGSSGGATQYF. The nucleotide sequence is TGTGCCTGGAGTGGGTTAGGAGGGAGTAGCGGGGGGGCAACGCAGTATTTT. The chain is made from TRBV30 and TRBJ2-3; 11 bases in between match TRBD2. Here V drops 1 base and J drops 9 bases, and the junction holds 15 bases not matched to any gene. CDR1 and CDR2 (GTSNPN, SVGIG) derive from the germline V gene (reference sequence). The CDR3 numbers 17 residues from cysteine through phenylalanine. Just the 51-base CDR3 DNA is kept, in frame starting at base 1. Joined to the reference TRBV30 and TRBJ2-3 proteins, this CDR3 gives the full variable domain: SQTIHQWPATLVQPVGSPLSLECTVEGTSNPNLYWYRQAAGRGLQLLFYSVGIGQISSEVPQNLSASRPQDRQFILSSKKLLLSDSGFYLCAWSGLGGSSGGATQYFGPGTRLTVL.